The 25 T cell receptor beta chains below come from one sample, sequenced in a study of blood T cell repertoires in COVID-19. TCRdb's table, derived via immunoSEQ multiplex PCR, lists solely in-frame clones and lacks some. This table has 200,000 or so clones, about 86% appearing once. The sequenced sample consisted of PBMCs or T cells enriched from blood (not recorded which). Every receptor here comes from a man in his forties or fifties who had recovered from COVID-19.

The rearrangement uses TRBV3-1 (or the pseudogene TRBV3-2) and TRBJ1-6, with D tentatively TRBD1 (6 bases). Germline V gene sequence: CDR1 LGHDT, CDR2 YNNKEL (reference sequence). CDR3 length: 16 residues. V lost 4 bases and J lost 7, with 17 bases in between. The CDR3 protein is CASSLGRGATNSPLHF. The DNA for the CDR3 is TGTGCCAGCAGCCTTGGGCGGGGGGCGACGAATTCACCCCTCCACTTT.

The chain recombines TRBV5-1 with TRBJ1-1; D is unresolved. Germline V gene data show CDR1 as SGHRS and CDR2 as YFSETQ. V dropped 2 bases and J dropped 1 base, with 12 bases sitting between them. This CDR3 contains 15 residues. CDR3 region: CASSLNLQSNTEAFF. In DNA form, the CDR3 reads TGCGCCAGCAGCTTAAATTTACAGTCGAACACTGAAGCTTTCTTT. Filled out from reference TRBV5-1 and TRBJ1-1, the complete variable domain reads KAGVTQTPRYLIKTRGQQVTLSCSPISGHRSVSWYQQTPGQGLQFLFEYFSETQRNKGNFPGRFSGRQFSNSRSEMNVSTLELGDSALYLCASSLNLQSNTEAFFGQGTRLTVV.

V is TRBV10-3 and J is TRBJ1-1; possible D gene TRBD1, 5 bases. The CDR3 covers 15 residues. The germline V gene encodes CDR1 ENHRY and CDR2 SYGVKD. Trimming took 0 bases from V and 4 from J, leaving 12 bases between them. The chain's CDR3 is CAISESGEGFTEAFF. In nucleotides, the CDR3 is TGTGCCATCAGTGAGTCGGGGGAGGGTTTCACTGAAGCTTTCTTT.

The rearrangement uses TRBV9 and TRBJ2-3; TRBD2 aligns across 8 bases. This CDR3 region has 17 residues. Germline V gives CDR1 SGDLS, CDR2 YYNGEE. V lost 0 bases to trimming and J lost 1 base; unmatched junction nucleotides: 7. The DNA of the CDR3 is TGTGCCAGCAGCGTAGGTCATTCAGCGGGGGGCACAGATACGCAGTATTTT. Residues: CASSVGHSAGGTDTQYF.

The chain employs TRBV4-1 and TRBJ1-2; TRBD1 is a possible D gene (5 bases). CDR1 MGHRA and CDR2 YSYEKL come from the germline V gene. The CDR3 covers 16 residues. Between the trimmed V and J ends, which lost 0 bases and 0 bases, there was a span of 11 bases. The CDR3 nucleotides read TGCGCCAGCAGCCAAGAAGAGACAGCGCCTAACTATGGCTACACCTTC. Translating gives CASSQEETAPNYGYTF.

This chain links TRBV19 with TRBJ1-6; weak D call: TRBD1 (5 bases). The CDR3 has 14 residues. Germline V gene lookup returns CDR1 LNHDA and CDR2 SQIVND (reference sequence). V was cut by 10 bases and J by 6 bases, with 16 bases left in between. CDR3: CATSLGQINSPLHF. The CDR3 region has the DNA TGTGCCACCTCCCTCGGACAAATTAATTCACCCCTCCACTTT.

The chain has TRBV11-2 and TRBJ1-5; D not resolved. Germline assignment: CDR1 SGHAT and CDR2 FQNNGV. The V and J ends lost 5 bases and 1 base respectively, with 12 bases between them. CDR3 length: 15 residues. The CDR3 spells CASSPGWESNQPQHF. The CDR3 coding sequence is TGTGCCAGCAGCCCTGGGTGGGAGAGCAATCAGCCCCAGCATTTT.

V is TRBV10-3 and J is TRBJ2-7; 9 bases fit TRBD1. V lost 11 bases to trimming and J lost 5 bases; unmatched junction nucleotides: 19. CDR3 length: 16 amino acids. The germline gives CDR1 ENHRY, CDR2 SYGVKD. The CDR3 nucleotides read TGTGCCCTCGCGGGTGGGAGAGGACAGGGGTTGGACGAGCAGTACTTC. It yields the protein CALAGGRGQGLDEQYF.

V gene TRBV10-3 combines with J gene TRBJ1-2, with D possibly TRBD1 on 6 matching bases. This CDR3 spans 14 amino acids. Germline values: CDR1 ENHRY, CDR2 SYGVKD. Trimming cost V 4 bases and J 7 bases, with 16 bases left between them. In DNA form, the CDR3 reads TGTGCCATCAGTGGAACTGGGGGCGAGGGTGGCTACACCTTC. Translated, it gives CAISGTGGEGGYTF.

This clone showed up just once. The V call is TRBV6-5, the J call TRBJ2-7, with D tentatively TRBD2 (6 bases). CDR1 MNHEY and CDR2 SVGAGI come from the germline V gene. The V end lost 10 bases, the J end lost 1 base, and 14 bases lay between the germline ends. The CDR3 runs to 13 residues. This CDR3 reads CATWGGESYEQYF. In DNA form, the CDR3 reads TGTGCCACCTGGGGCGGGGAATCCTACGAGCAGTACTTC.

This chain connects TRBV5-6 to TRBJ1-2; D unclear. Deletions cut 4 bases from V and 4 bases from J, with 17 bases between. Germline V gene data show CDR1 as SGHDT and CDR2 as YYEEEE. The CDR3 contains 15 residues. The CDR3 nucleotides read TGTGCCAGCAGCCCCCGAGTCGACCGGGGCTATGGCTACACCTTC. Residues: CASSPRVDRGYGYTF.

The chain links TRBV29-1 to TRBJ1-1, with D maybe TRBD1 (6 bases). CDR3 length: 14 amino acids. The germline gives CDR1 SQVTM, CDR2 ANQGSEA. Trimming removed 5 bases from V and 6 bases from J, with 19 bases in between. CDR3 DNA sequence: TGCAGCGTTCTCTTACCCGGGGGGGGCGCTGAAGCTTTCTTT. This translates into CSVLLPGGGAEAFF.

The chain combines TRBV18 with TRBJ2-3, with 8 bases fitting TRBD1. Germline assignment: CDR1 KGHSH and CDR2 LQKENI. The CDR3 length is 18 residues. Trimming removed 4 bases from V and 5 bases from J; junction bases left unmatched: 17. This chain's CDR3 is CASSHNLPDRGGRDTQYF. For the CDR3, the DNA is TGTGCCAGCTCACACAACCTGCCCGACAGGGGTGGGAGAGATACGCAGTATTTT.

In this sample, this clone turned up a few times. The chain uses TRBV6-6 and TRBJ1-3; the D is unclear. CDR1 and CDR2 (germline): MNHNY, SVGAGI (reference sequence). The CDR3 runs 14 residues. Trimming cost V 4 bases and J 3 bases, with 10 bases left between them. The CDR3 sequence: CASSSRESGNTIYF. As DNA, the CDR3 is TGTGCCAGCAGTTCCCGGGAAAGTGGAAACACCATATATTTT.

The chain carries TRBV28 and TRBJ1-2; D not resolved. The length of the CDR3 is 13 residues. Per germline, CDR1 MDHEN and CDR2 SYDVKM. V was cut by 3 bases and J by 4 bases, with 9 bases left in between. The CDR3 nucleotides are TGTGCCAGCAGTTTTCCCCCTCCCTATGGCTACACCTTC. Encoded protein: CASSFPPPYGYTF.

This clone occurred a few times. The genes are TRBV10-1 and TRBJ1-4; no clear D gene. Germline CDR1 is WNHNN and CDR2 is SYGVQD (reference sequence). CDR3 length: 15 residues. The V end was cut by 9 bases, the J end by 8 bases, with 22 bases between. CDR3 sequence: CARITPGSNHEKLFF. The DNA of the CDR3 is TGCGCCAGAATCACTCCGGGGTCAAACCACGAAAAACTGTTTTTT.

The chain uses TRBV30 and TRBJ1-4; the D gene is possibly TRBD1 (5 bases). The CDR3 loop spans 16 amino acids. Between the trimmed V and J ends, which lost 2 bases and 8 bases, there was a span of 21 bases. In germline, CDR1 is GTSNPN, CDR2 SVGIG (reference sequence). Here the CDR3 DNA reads TGTGCCTGGAGTCGTTCCCTTTGGGGGGAAGGGGAAAAACTGTTTTTT. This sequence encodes CAWSRSLWGEGEKLFF.

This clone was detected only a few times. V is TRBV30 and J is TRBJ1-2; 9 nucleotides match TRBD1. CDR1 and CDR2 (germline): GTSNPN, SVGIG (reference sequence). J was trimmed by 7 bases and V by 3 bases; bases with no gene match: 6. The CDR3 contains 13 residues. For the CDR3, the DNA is TGTGCCTGGAGGACAGGGGGAATGGGTGGCTACACCTTC. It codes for CAWRTGGMGGYTF. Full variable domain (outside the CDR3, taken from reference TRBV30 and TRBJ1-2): SQTIHQWPATLVQPVGSPLSLECTVEGTSNPNLYWYRQAAGRGLQLLFYSVGIGQISSEVPQNLSASRPQDRQFILSSKKLLLSDSGFYLCAWRTGGMGGYTFGSGTRLTVV.

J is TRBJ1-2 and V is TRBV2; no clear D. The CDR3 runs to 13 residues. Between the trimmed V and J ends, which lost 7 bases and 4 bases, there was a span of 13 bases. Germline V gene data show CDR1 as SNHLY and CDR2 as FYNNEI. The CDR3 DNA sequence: TGTGCCAGCATTTTGTCACGGGTCTATGGCTACACCTTC. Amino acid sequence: CASILSRVYGYTF.

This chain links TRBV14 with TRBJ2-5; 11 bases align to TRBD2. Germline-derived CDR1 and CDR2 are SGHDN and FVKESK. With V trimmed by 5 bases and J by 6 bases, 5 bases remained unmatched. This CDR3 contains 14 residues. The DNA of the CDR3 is TGTGCCAGCAGCGATAGCGGGGGGGCAAAGACCCAGTACTTC. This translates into CASSDSGGAKTQYF.

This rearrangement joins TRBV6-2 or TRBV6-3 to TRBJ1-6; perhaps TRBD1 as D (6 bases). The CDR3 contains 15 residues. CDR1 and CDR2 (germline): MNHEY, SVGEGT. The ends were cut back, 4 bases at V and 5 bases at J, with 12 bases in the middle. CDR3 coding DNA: TGTGCCAGCAGTTCCGGACAGAGAAATAATTCACCCCTCCACTTT. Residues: CASSSGQRNNSPLHF.

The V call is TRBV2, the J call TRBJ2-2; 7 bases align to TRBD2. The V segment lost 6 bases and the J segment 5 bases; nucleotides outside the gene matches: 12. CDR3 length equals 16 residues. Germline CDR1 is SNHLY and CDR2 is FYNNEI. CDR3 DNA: TGTGCCAGCAGCGTGACTAGCCGTTTCTTGACCGGGGAGCTGTTTTTT. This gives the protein CASSVTSRFLTGELFF.

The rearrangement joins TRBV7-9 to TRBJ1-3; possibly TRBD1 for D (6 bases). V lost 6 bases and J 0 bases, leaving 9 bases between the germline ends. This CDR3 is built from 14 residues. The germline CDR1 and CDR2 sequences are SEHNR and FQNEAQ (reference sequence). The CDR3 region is CASRAQGSGNTIYF. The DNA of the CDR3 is TGTGCCAGCAGGGCACAGGGCTCTGGAAACACCATATATTTT.

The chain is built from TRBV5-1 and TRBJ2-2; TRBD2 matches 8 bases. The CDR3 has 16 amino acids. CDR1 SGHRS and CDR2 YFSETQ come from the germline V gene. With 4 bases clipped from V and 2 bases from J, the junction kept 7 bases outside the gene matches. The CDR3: CASSHASGGNTGELFF. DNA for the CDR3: TGCGCCAGCAGCCACGCCAGCGGGGGAAACACCGGGGAGCTGTTTTTT.

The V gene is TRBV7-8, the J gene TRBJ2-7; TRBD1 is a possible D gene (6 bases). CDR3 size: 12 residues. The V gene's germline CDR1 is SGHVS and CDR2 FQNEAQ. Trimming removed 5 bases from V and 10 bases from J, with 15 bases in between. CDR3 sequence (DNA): TGTGCCAGCAGCCGGGATAGGACAGCTCAGTACTTC. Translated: CASSRDRTAQYF. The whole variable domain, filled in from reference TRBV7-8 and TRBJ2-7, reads GAGVSQSPRYKVAKRGQDVALRCDPISGHVSLFWYQQALGQGPEFLTYFQNEAQLDKSGLPSDRFFAERPEGSVSTLKIQRTQQEDSAVYLCASSRDRTAQYFGPGTRLTVT.